A selection of T cell receptor beta chains follows, all from one sample in a study of Ad26.COV2.S vaccination and SARS-CoV-2 variants. Produced via immunoSEQ multiplex PCR; TCRdb's table is partial and in-frame only. Among about 370,000 clones listed, 89% were seen once. The material was peripheral blood, obtained in a trial of Ad26.COV2.S vaccine versus placebo. These receptor sequences come from a person aged 18 to 59 who received the Ad26.COV2.S COVID-19 vaccine or a placebo. CDR3s include the opening cysteine and the closing phenylalanine or tryptophan. Fields, in order: V gene, J gene, D gene, clone size, CDR3 protein, CDR3 DNA. The D gene is left open where the match is weak. Only some rows state a clone size, as once, few, many or a class for expanded clones.

TRBV6-6	TRBJ1-6	TRBD1	-	CASKSLDRGYSPLHF	TGTGCCAGCAAGTCTTTGGACAGGGGATATTCACCCCTCCACTTT
TRBV25-1	TRBJ2-7	TRBD2	-	CASSGLEVYEQYF	TGTGCCAGCAGCGGACTAGAGGTCTACGAGCAGTACTTC
TRBV30	TRBJ1-2	-	-	CAWSWNLYGYTF	TGTGCCTGGAGTTGGAACCTCTATGGCTACACCTTC
TRBV6-8	TRBJ2-7	-	-	CASGASYEQYF	TGTGCAAGCGGCGCTAGCTACGAGCAGTACTTC
TRBV7-9	TRBJ1-1	-	-	CASSFRVDTEAFF	TGTGCCAGCAGCTTCAGGGTTGACACTGAAGCTTTCTTT
TRBV3-1/TRBV3-2	TRBJ2-1	TRBD2	-	CASSNRLAGGGVGEQFF	TGTGCCAGCAGCAACCGACTAGCGGGAGGGGGTGTGGGTGAGCAGTTCTTC
TRBV6-2/TRBV6-3	TRBJ2-3	TRBD2	-	CASSTGTSGGPFTDTQYF	TGTGCCAGCAGTACCGGGACTAGCGGGGGACCCTTCACAGATACGCAGTATTTT
TRBV7-7	TRBJ1-2	-	-	CASSLGLGIGALYGYTF	TGTGCTAGCAGCTTAGGCTTGGGGATCGGAGCGCTGTATGGCTACACCTTC
TRBV6-7	TRBJ2-1	-	-	CATQGPSGAYNEQFF	TGTGCCACTCAGGGGCCTAGCGGAGCCTACAATGAGCAGTTCTTC
TRBV5-6	TRBJ1-3	TRBD1	-	CASSRDRHSGNTIYF	TGTGCCAGCTCTCGGGACAGGCACTCTGGAAACACCATATATTTT
TRBV6-5	TRBJ1-2	-	-	CASSRTAGYTF	TGTGCCAGCAGTAGGACTGCTGGCTACACCTTC
TRBV4-3	TRBJ1-4	-	-	CASSYGHSSNEKLFF	TGCGCCAGCAGCTACGGACATTCCTCTAATGAAAAACTGTTTTTT
TRBV7-2	TRBJ1-6	-	-	CASSLQPNSPLHF	TGTGCCAGCAGCTTACAGCCAAATTCACCCCTCCACTTT
TRBV12-3/TRBV12-4	TRBJ1-1	TRBD1	-	CASRLGGAEEAFF	TGTGCCAGCAGGCTAGGGGGCGCGGAGGAAGCTTTCTTT
TRBV10-3	TRBJ2-3	TRBD2	once	CATDSGGLGGTDTQYF	TGTGCCACGGACTCGGGGGGGTTGGGTGGCACAGATACGCAGTATTTT
TRBV19	TRBJ1-3	TRBD1	-	CASSTTGPGNTIYF	TGTGCCAGTAGTACGACAGGGCCTGGAAACACCATATATTTT
TRBV3-1/TRBV3-2	TRBJ2-1	-	-	CASSQDRGSYNEQFF	TGTGCCAGCAGCCAAGATCGGGGGTCCTACAATGAGCAGTTCTTC
TRBV6-2/TRBV6-3	TRBJ1-5	-	-	CASSRRWTESNQPQHF	TGTGCCAGCAGTAGAAGATGGACAGAGAGCAATCAGCCCCAGCATTTT
TRBV28	TRBJ1-2	-	-	CASSLKTAPFGYTF	TGTGCCAGCAGTTTAAAGACAGCCCCCTTTGGCTACACCTTC
TRBV24-1	TRBJ2-3	-	-	CATSDLLNTQYF	TGTGCCACCAGTGATTTGTTAAATACGCAGTATTTT
TRBV7-3	TRBJ2-1	TRBD2	-	CASSKGLAGGYNEQFF	TGTGCCAGCAGCAAGGGACTAGCGGGAGGGTACAATGAGCAGTTCTTC
TRBV6-1	TRBJ1-2	-	-	CASSDRPASNYGYTF	TGTGCCAGCAGTGACCGTCCAGCTTCTAACTATGGCTACACCTTC
TRBV7-2	TRBJ2-3	-	-	CASGPGARNTQYF	TGTGCCAGCGGCCCCGGTGCCCGAAATACGCAGTATTTT
TRBV4-3	TRBJ2-1	-	-	CASSQGIAAAPYNEQFF	TGCGCCAGCAGCCAGGGGATTGCAGCAGCTCCCTACAATGAGCAGTTCTTC
TRBV18	TRBJ1-1	TRBD1	-	CASSPRAGGTEAFF	TGTGCCAGCTCCCCACGGGCAGGGGGGACTGAAGCTTTCTTT
TRBV15	TRBJ2-1	-	-	CATSRGPDNEQFF	TGTGCCACCAGCAGAGGACCGGACAATGAGCAGTTCTTC
TRBV7-2	TRBJ2-7	-	-	CASSLAGSSYEQYF	TGTGCCAGCAGCTTAGCGGGCAGCTCCTACGAGCAGTACTTC
TRBV27	TRBJ1-2	-	-	CASSTTGYGYTF	TGTGCCAGCAGTACGACAGGCTATGGCTACACCTTC
TRBV5-1	TRBJ2-2	-	-	CASSLDGGAFGELFF	TGCGCCAGCAGCTTGGATGGGGGCGCTTTCGGGGAGCTGTTTTTT
TRBV4-1	TRBJ2-4	-	-	CASSQDQGGIKNIQYF	TGCGCCAGCAGCCAAGATCAGGGGGGCATCAAAAACATTCAGTACTTC
TRBV12-3/TRBV12-4	TRBJ1-2	-	-	CASSPGTRYGYTF	TGTGCCAGCAGTCCCGGGACAAGATATGGCTACACCTTC
TRBV6-2/TRBV6-3	TRBJ2-7	TRBD2	-	CASSYVLAGGVSYEQYF	TGTGCCAGCAGTTACGTCCTAGCGGGAGGTGTGTCCTACGAGCAGTACTTC
TRBV28	TRBJ2-4	TRBD1	-	CASSLPDREEKYF	TGTGCCAGCAGTTTACCGGACAGGGAGGAGAAGTACTTC
TRBV28	TRBJ2-5	TRBD2	-	CASSSPAGQETQYF	TGTGCCAGCAGTTCCCCAGCGGGACAAGAGACCCAGTACTTC
TRBV7-2	TRBJ2-5	TRBD1	-	CASSADWTGGGETQYF	TGTGCCAGCAGCGCGGATTGGACAGGGGGAGGGGAGACCCAGTACTTC
TRBV29-1	TRBJ2-5	-	-	CSVEAGWETQYF	TGCAGCGTTGAAGCCGGGTGGGAGACCCAGTACTTC
TRBV10-2	TRBJ1-2	-	-	CATSGADYGYTF	TGCGCCACCTCCGGGGCAGACTATGGCTACACCTTC
TRBV5-8	TRBJ2-3	-	-	CASSSYRDTQYF	TGTGCCAGCAGCTCATACAGAGATACGCAGTATTTT
TRBV4-2	TRBJ2-7	-	-	CASSQERVSGEQYF	TGTGCCAGCAGCCAGGAGCGGGTATCAGGCGAGCAGTACTTC
TRBV9	TRBJ2-1	TRBD2	-	CASSVALTTSGNYNEQFF	TGTGCCAGCAGCGTAGCCCTTACGACTAGCGGGAACTACAATGAGCAGTTCTTC
TRBV5-4	TRBJ2-6	TRBD1	-	CASSWGQGASGANVLTF	TGTGCCAGCAGCTGGGGACAGGGCGCCTCTGGGGCCAACGTCCTGACTTTC
TRBV19	TRBJ2-3	TRBD2	once	CASQGTSGSTDTQYF	TGTGCCAGCCAGGGGACTAGCGGGAGCACAGATACGCAGTATTTT
TRBV25-1	TRBJ2-7	-	-	CASSEETSYEQYF	TGTGCCAGCAGTGAGGAAACCTCCTACGAGCAGTACTTC
TRBV3-1/TRBV3-2	TRBJ2-1	-	-	CASSQVHNEQFF	TGTGCCAGCAGCCAAGTCCACAATGAGCAGTTCTTC
TRBV6-5	TRBJ2-1	TRBD2	-	CASSNRDYEQFF	TGTGCCAGCAGTAACCGGGACTACGAGCAGTTCTTC
TRBV18	TRBJ2-1	TRBD1	-	CASSPQGTGGYNEQFF	TGTGCCAGCTCACCACAGGGGACAGGGGGGTACAATGAGCAGTTCTTC
TRBV9	TRBJ2-3	TRBD2	-	CASSVSGGPVDTQYF	TGTGCCAGCAGCGTTTCGGGAGGGCCTGTAGATACGCAGTATTTT
TRBV2	TRBJ1-2	TRBD1	-	CASRLDRASGYTF	TGTGCCAGCAGGTTAGACAGGGCTTCTGGCTACACCTTC
TRBV4-3	TRBJ2-3	-	-	CASSPTYPGEADTQYF	TGCGCCAGCAGCCCGACCTATCCCGGGGAAGCAGATACGCAGTATTTT
TRBV3-1/TRBV3-2	TRBJ2-2	TRBD1	-	CASSYGTGGTGELFF	TGTGCCAGCAGCTACGGGACAGGGGGCACCGGGGAGCTGTTTTTT
TRBV3-1/TRBV3-2	TRBJ2-2	-	-	CASTNTGELFF	TGTGCCAGCACTAACACCGGGGAGCTGTTTTTT
TRBV29-1	TRBJ2-1	TRBD1	-	CSVLPGGRSYNEQFF	TGCAGCGTGCTCCCAGGGGGCCGGAGCTACAATGAGCAGTTCTTC
TRBV7-2	TRBJ2-1	TRBD2	-	CASSAGLAGPGSYNEQFF	TGTGCCAGCAGCGCCGGACTAGCGGGCCCCGGCTCCTACAATGAGCAGTTCTTC
TRBV5-4	TRBJ2-6	-	-	CASSRVVGANVLTF	TGTGCCAGCAGCCGGGTGGTTGGGGCCAACGTCCTGACTTTC
TRBV7-3	TRBJ2-1	TRBD2	once	CASSPLLAGVRNEQFF	TGTGCCAGCAGCCCCTTACTAGCGGGAGTTCGTAATGAGCAGTTCTTC
TRBV9	TRBJ2-5	TRBD1	-	CASSVQGQEETQYF	TGTGCCAGCAGCGTCCAAGGACAGGAAGAGACCCAGTACTTC
TRBV27	TRBJ1-2	-	-	CASSPPGGYGYTF	TGTGCCAGCAGTCCCCCGGGGGGGTATGGCTACACCTTC
TRBV9	TRBJ2-7	-	-	CASSVGQASSYEQYF	TGTGCCAGCAGCGTAGGACAGGCAAGCTCCTACGAGCAGTACTTC